A single sample is the source of the 14 T cell receptor beta chains below, sequenced in a study of blood T cell repertoires in COVID-19. Clones were read by immunoSEQ multiplex PCR, and TCRdb kept only the in-frame ones, dropping some. The sample shows roughly 200,000 clones, approximately 87% of them seen only once. Sequencing was done on a sample of PBMCs or T cells enriched from blood (not recorded which). The receptors originated from a woman aged 45-60 years in a cohort exposed to, infected with or recovered from COVID-19 (not recorded which).

V is TRBV28 and J is TRBJ1-5, with 11 bases identical to TRBD1. CDR3 length equals 16 residues. CDR1 MDHEN and CDR2 SYDVKM come from the germline V gene. Unmatched junction bases numbered 4, after V lost 5 bases and J lost 1 base. CDR3 nucleotide sequence: TGTGCCAGCAGTACCTGGGACAGGGGGAGCAATCAGCCCCAGCATTTT. It is translated as CASSTWDRGSNQPQHF.

CDR3 residues: CASSSGGRSYEQYF. The CDR3 DNA follows: TGTGCCAGCTCTAGCGGGGGCCGCTCCTACGAGCAGTACTTC. The chain combines TRBV7-9 with TRBJ2-7, with TRBD2 matching over 10 bases. The CDR3 consists of 14 residues. Looked up from germline, CDR1 is SEHNR and CDR2 is FQNEAQ (reference sequence). V lost 8 bases to trimming and J lost 0 bases; unmatched junction nucleotides: 4.

The chain has TRBV29-1 and TRBJ2-1, with D possibly TRBD1 on 6 matching bases. Germline assignment: CDR1 SQVTM and CDR2 ANQGSEA. The CDR3 is 14 amino acids. Trimming cost V 3 bases and J 5 bases, with 14 bases left between them. DNA for the CDR3: TGCAGCGTTGATGGGCCAGGGGCGAACAATGAGCAGTTCTTC. Translation: CSVDGPGANNEQFF.

The chain has TRBV10-3 and TRBJ2-7, with TRBD2 as a possible D gene (5 bases). Germline-derived CDR1 and CDR2 are ENHRY and SYGVKD. CDR3 length: 11 residues. The V and J ends lost 5 bases and 5 bases respectively, with 7 bases between them. In DNA form, the CDR3 reads TGTGCCATCAGTCCGGGGAACGAGCAGTACTTC. Amino acid sequence: CAISPGNEQYF.

The chain couples TRBV15 to TRBJ2-2; D not resolved. V shed 3 bases and J shed 6 bases, with 14 bases lying between them. Per the germline V gene, CDR1 is LNHNV and CDR2 is YYDKDF (reference sequence). The CDR3 loop spans 15 amino acids. CDR3 loop: CATSSPGRSAGELFF. The CDR3 bases are TGTGCCACCAGCAGCCCAGGCAGGTCGGCCGGGGAGCTGTTTTTT.

The chain links TRBV5-1 to TRBJ2-1; D remains ambiguous. This CDR3 is built from 14 residues. The V end lost 0 bases, the J end lost 5 bases, and 9 bases lay between the germline ends. CDR1 SGHRS and CDR2 YFSETQ come from the germline V gene. This CDR3 reads CASSLALAHNEQFF. DNA for the CDR3: TGCGCCAGCAGCTTGGCCCTGGCACACAATGAGCAGTTCTTC.

CDR3 region: CASLRTPNTEAFF. The CDR3 DNA reads as TGTGCCAGCCTGAGGACACCGAACACTGAAGCTTTCTTT. The V call is TRBV19, the J call TRBJ1-1; a weak D match, TRBD1 (5 bases). Germline values: CDR1 LNHDA, CDR2 SQIVND (reference sequence). CDR3 size: 13 residues. With 9 bases removed from V and 1 base from J, the gap between germline ends came to 12 bases.

The chain is built from TRBV27 and TRBJ2-7; 7 bases align to TRBD1. Germline V gene sequence: CDR1 MNHEY, CDR2 SMNVEV (reference sequence). V gave up 3 bases and J gave up 2 bases; unmatched junction bases: 13. This CDR3 is 17 amino acids long. CDR3 DNA: TGTGCCAGCAGTTTCCCTTGGACAGGTCTCACCCCCTACGAGCAGTACTTC. Residues: CASSFPWTGLTPYEQYF.

With regard to this clone: At one end, the junction sequence differs from germline, possibly due to a read error. The V gene is TRBV6-5, the J gene TRBJ1-2, with TRBD1 as a possible D gene (5 bases). Germline CDR1 MNHEY, CDR2 SVGAGI. The CDR3 is 16 residues long. CDR3 sequence reads: CASSWTGGGTKYGYTF. CDR3 DNA sequence: TGTGCCAGCAGTTGGACCGGAGGAGGGACTAAATATGGCTACACCTTC.

The chain combines TRBV5-1 with TRBJ2-3; the match to TRBD2 covers 10 bases. V gave up 4 bases and J gave up 4 bases; unmatched junction bases: 12. Germline assignment: CDR1 SGHRS and CDR2 YFSETQ. CDR3 size: 17 residues. DNA for the CDR3: TGCGCCAGCAGCCCGACGTCTACTAGCGGGGTTGCAGATACGCAGTATTTT. It codes for CASSPTSTSGVADTQYF.

V and J are TRBV3-1 (or the pseudogene TRBV3-2) and TRBJ2-7; a possible D gene is TRBD1 (6 bases). The CDR3 has 15 residues. Trimming took off 3 bases at V and 0 bases at J, with 12 bases between the two ends. The V gene's germline CDR1 is LGHDT and CDR2 YNNKEL (reference sequence). As DNA, the CDR3 is TGTGCCAGCAGCCAGCCACAGGGCTCCTCCTACGAGCAGTACTTC. Amino acids: CASSQPQGSSYEQYF.

The chain couples TRBV2 to TRBJ2-1, with 7 bases matching TRBD1. There are 15 residues in the CDR3. V dropped 6 bases and J dropped 0; count of bases not matched to a gene: 5. Germline loops: CDR1 SNHLY, CDR2 FYNNEI. The CDR3 bases are TGTGCCAGCAGCCCGGGACAGATCTCCTACAATGAGCAGTTCTTC. It yields the protein CASSPGQISYNEQFF.

This clone was observed a few times. This CDR3 is CASSLIGGLAEEETQYF. CDR3 coding DNA: TGTGCCAGCAGCCTAATAGGGGGACTAGCGGAGGAAGAGACCCAGTACTTC. J is TRBJ2-5 and V is TRBV7-9, with TRBD2 identical over 11 bases. CDR1 is SEHNR and CDR2 is FQNEAQ in the germline V gene (reference sequence). CDR3 length: 17 residues. Unmatched junction bases numbered 11, after V lost 5 bases and J lost 3 bases.

The sample holds one count of this clone. The chain recombines TRBV5-1 with TRBJ1-5, with D perhaps TRBD1 (5 bases). Germline CDR1 is SGHRS and CDR2 is YFSETQ. Trimming stripped 1 base from V and 9 bases from J, with 20 bases between. The CDR3 loop spans 16 amino acids. The CDR3 loop reads CASSLSTDPGDGPQHF. For the CDR3, the DNA is TGCGCCAGCAGCTTGTCCACCGACCCGGGGGACGGGCCCCAGCATTTT.